The rows below give T cell receptor beta chains drawn from one sample of a study of Ad26.COV2.S vaccination and SARS-CoV-2 variants. Clones were read by immunoSEQ multiplex PCR, and TCRdb kept only the in-frame ones, dropping some. The sample has hundreds of thousands of clones; about 89% are singletons. The sample consisted of peripheral blood, taken in a trial of Ad26.COV2.S vaccine versus placebo. These TCRs come from a person between 18 and 65 years old who received the Ad26.COV2.S COVID-19 vaccine or a placebo. The conserved cysteine and the conserved F or W are not part of the CDR3 here.

v_gene	CDR3aa
TRBV4-1	ASSPKPGGNTEAF
TRBV7-9	ASSLGQAFTEAF
TRBV5-6	ASSLGGTGFYGYT
TRBV4-1	ASSQEGAAKVGELF
TRBV7-9	ASSLGQGAYGYT
TRBV2	ASSDRGASGNTIY
TRBV12-3/TRBV12-4	ASSPTGGYGYT
TRBV5-1	ASSPGLAGVQETQY
TRBV27	ASSQNGVKTF
TRBV5-3	ARSLGQDNTEAF
TRBV30	AWSFSGNTEAF
TRBV9	ASSVSGQETQY
TRBV30	AWSGAQASKLF
TRBV6-6	ASTRQGRSEQY
TRBV3-1/TRBV3-2	ASSQDGEHGELF
TRBV7-9	ASSLGVGEQY
TRBV10-1	ATGLAGGETQY
TRBV7-2	ASSLRGGYEQF
TRBV7-2	ASSLVIPGRRTEAF
TRBV11-2	ASSFIYEQY
TRBV5-1	ASSPDTSSTGELF
TRBV18	ASSPLKNEAF
TRBV12-2	ASRLGPSGWAYEQY
TRBV4-2	ASSQDLGSGRQSSYEQY
TRBV12-5	ASGLKANTEAF
TRBV28	ASSSSGQGTGELF
TRBV7-6	ASSHYQATSYNEQF
TRBV3-1/TRBV3-2	ASSQANSDYGYT
TRBV3-1/TRBV3-2	ASSQDGGKRGYT
TRBV4-1	ASSQDSPGGGQPQH
TRBV5-4	ASSLVGRDSTDTQY
TRBV14	ASSPIGGVEVEQY
TRBV4-1	ASSQEAVGNYGYT
TRBV15	ATSRPQGYNEKLF
TRBV2	ASRRVTNEKLF
TRBV19	ASSEGTSGSNEQF
TRBV24-1	ALLIRNYEQY
TRBV3-1/TRBV3-2	ASSQEGGTGDTQY
TRBV11-2	ASSQTSSSYNEQF
TRBV15	ATSGPLRTGGMAPGYQPQH
TRBV18	ASSTNPQGIDGYT
TRBV20-1	SASTTDTQY
TRBV5-1	ASSTGGPNEKLF
TRBV4-1	ASSQVDGQYNSPLH
TRBV18	ASSPPSGSYNEQF
TRBV5-4	ASSLVDREYNEQF
TRBV2	ASSPSQGYNSPLH
TRBV3-1/TRBV3-2	ASRGLAGDTGELF
TRBV11-2	ASSLDGGGGYT
TRBV11-3	ASSLGPYQETQY
TRBV5-8	ASSLSLYEQY
TRBV12-3/TRBV12-4	ASSIQGGTEAF
TRBV5-1	ASSSGQGRTEAF